This TCR beta chain is drawn from a study of blood T cell repertoires in COVID-19. Study-level background: Sites across the United States, Italy and Spain contributed samples from acute and convalescent COVID-19.

Germline lookup yields CDR1 MNHEY and CDR2 SMNVEV (reference sequence). Trimming took 6 bases from V and 4 from J; bases not matched to a gene: 4. This CDR3 is 13 amino acids long. This clone was seen only a few times. Authors' processing steps: The assay estimated nucleated cells by amplifying reference gene primers. Measured with immunoSEQ multiplex PCR; TCRdb has only the in-frame clones, and not every one. V and J calls and clone size follow that table, whereas D and trimming were derived from the DNA. The sample yields over 95,000 clones, 85% seen once. The specimen was peripheral blood. This clonotype was sampled from a human donor in a cohort sampled during active COVID-19. The chain combines TRBV27 with TRBJ1-2, with 8 bases fitting TRBD1. The chain's CDR3 is CASSRQGSYGYTF. Written as DNA, the CDR3 is TGTGCCAGCAGCAGACAGGGGTCCTATGGCTACACCTTC.